Here is one T cell receptor (beta chain) with its context. Its antigen is as yet unknown. Other nucleotide sequences from this sample produce the same CDR3. This entry comes from a study of Ad26.COV2.S vaccination and SARS-CoV-2 variants. Treatment of the sample: around 19 received Ad26.COV2.S at low or high dose, single or two shots; five or six received placebo; per-sample allocation not given. Samples came from day 63 after the first vaccine or placebo injection. Spike of the Wuhan-strain SARS-CoV-2 was expressed by an Ad26 vector, which formed the vaccine. Notes on the study in general: The authors reported substantial breadth in spike-specific CD8+ and CD4+ T cell responses after vaccination. Breadth measured for non-spike TCRs was similar across vaccine and placebo recipients. Participants in the vaccine arm had higher spike-specific TCR breadth; placebo recipients had lower.

The table came from immunoSEQ multiplex PCR; TCRdb's copy has only in-frame clones and leaves some out. The sample lists more than 300,000 clones, about 85% occurring once. CDR3 size: 11 residues. Germline loops: CDR1 SGHRS, CDR2 YFSETQ. With 0 bases removed from V and 5 bases from J, the gap between germline ends came to 2 bases. The specimen comprised peripheral blood, sampled in a trial of Ad26.COV2.S vaccine versus placebo. This receptor was obtained from a person between 18 and 65 years old who received the Ad26.COV2.S COVID-19 vaccine or a placebo. The genes are TRBV5-1 and TRBJ2-5; D call uncertain. The CDR3: CASSLAETQYF. CDR3 DNA: TGCGCCAGCAGCTTGGCGGAGACCCAGTACTTC. Full variable domain (outside the CDR3, taken from reference TRBV5-1 and TRBJ2-5): KAGVTQTPRYLIKTRGQQVTLSCSPISGHRSVSWYQQTPGQGLQFLFEYFSETQRNKGNFPGRFSGRQFSNSRSEMNVSTLELGDSALYLCASSLAETQYFGPGTRLLVL.